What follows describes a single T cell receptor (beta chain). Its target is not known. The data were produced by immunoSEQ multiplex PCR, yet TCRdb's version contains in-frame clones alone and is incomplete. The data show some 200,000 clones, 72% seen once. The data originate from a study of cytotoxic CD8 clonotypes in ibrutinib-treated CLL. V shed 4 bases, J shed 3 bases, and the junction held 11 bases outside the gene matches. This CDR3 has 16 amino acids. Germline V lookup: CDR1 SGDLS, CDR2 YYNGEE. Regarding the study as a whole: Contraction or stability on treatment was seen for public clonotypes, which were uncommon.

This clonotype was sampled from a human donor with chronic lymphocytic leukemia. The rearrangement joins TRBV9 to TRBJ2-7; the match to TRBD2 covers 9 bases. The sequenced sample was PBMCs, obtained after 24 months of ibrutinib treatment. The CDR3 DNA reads TGTGCCAGCAGCCCCATGAGAGCTAGCGGGATCTACGAGCAGTACTTC. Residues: CASSPMRASGIYEQYF.